These T cell receptor beta chains were read from a single sample in a study of cytomegalovirus exposure and HLA in healthy donors. This table comes from immunoSEQ multiplex PCR, and its TCRdb copy is limited to in-frame clones, with some not included. The sample carries roughly 120,000 clones, approximately 80% recorded once. The material sequenced was PBMCs. The receptors stem from a male donor in good health and CMV-seronegative. The CDR3 runs from the conserved cysteine through the conserved F or W. A D gene is named only where the DNA matches it firmly. Expanded clones get a size class; other rows say once, few or many, or leave the size out.

cdr3_nt cdr3_aa d_call v_call clone_size j_call
TGCGCCAGCAGCCAAGATCAAGTCGGACAGAGCACAGATACGCAGTATTTT CASSQDQVGQSTDTQYF - TRBV4-3 - TRBJ2-3
TGTGCCAGCAGCTTGTCGGGTCCTGGAAACACCATATATTTT CASSLSGPGNTIYF - TRBV5-8 few TRBJ1-3
TGCGCCAGCAGCCAAGAAAAAAAGGGACAGGGGTACACTGAAGCTTTCTTT CASSQEKKGQGYTEAFF TRBD1 TRBV4-1 - TRBJ1-1
TGTGCCAGTCTTGACAGAAGCAATCAGCCCCAGCATTTT CASLDRSNQPQHF - TRBV19 once TRBJ1-5
TGCGCCAGCAGCCCCAGCGATCCGTCCTACAATGAGCAGTTCTTC CASSPSDPSYNEQFF - TRBV5-1 once TRBJ2-1
TGTGCCTGGGACCTGGACAGCCGAGGGAACGAGCAGTACTTC CAWDLDSRGNEQYF - TRBV30 - TRBJ2-7
TGCGCCAGCAGATCAGGCAGGGCCGGGGAGCTGTTTTTT CASRSGRAGELFF - TRBV10-2 - TRBJ2-2
TGTGCCTGGAACGAGGGAGATCCTAACACCGGGGAGCTGTTTTTT CAWNEGDPNTGELFF - TRBV30 - TRBJ2-2
TGCAGCGTTGACCAGAAGTACTATGGCTACACCTTC CSVDQKYYGYTF - TRBV29-1 - TRBJ1-2
TGTGCCAGCAGCCGTTTGCGACAGGCTGCGGGCTACACCTTC CASSRLRQAAGYTF - TRBV6-5 - TRBJ1-2
TGCGCCAGCAGCTTGGAACAGGATAGCACAGATACGCAGTATTTT CASSLEQDSTDTQYF - TRBV5-1 - TRBJ2-3
TGTGCCAGCAGCTCCCCGGGGGAGTTCGGGGCCAACGGCCTGACTTTC CASSSPGEFGANGLTF - TRBV7-2 - TRBJ2-6